Ten or more counts support the clone carrying this T cell receptor beta chain. The sample originates from a study of molecular identifiers for immune sequencing clone quantification. V was pared by 2 bases and J by 2 bases, with 9 bases of the junction left unmatched. CDR3 length equals 18 residues. Germline CDR1 is SEHNR and CDR2 is FQNEAQ (reference sequence). MiXCR was run by TCRdb on the PCR reads, yielding one entry per CDR3 protein. The table records hundreds of thousands of distinct CDR3 sequences, approximately 24% of them present only once. Sequenced input: naive CD8+ T cells from blood, with Jurkat cell RNA spiked in. The subset was: FACS-sorted CD8+CD4-CCR7+CD45RA+ naive T cells. The receptor's source is a human donor in good health. Some libraries in this study had Jurkat cell RNA spiked in. This chain links TRBV7-9 with TRBJ1-4, with 9 bases lining up with TRBD1. The CDR3 sequence is CASSLPSGTGTTNEKLFF. The CDR3 nucleotides read TGTGCCAGCAGCTTACCCTCCGGGACAGGGACCACTAATGAAAAACTGTTTTTT.